The rows below give T cell receptor beta chains drawn from one sample of a study of cytomegalovirus exposure and HLA in healthy donors. The data were produced by immunoSEQ multiplex PCR, yet TCRdb's version contains in-frame clones alone and is incomplete. This sample carries 200,000 to 250,000 clones, approximately 83% of them seen once, and the ten largest clones take over 0.65%. Sequenced sample: PBMCs. The receptor set was obtained from a boy younger than 10 in good health and CMV-seronegative. Each CDR3 is given with its conserved first and last residue. The D gene is left open where the match is weak. Clone size is not always given. Where it is, it says once, few, many or a class for expanded clones.

V	size	D	J	DNA	CDR3
TRBV6-1	.	TRBD1	TRBJ1-2	TGTGCCAGCAGAGAACAACCCGGGACAGATGGCTACACCTTC	CASREQPGTDGYTF
TRBV19	.	.	TRBJ1-1	TGTGCCAGTAGTATGTCTTTGAACACTGAAGCTTTCTTT	CASSMSLNTEAFF
TRBV7-9	.	.	TRBJ2-2	TGTGCCAGCAGCTTCGGTGGGCCCGGGGAGCTGTTTTTT	CASSFGGPGELFF
TRBV13	few	.	TRBJ1-2	TGTGCCAGCAGCTCGGGTAACTATGGCTACACCTTC	CASSSGNYGYTF
TRBV12-5	.	.	TRBJ1-5	TGTGCTAGTGGTATAGAGGGTTATCAGCCCCAGCATTTT	CASGIEGYQPQHF
TRBV9	.	.	TRBJ2-2	TGTGCCAGCAGCGAACAGGTCGGTAACACCGGGGAGCTGTTTTTT	CASSEQVGNTGELFF
TRBV6-6	.	TRBD1	TRBJ1-2	TGTGCCAGCACCGAAGGGACAGGGGGCGAACTGGGCGGCTACACCTTC	CASTEGTGGELGGYTF
TRBV9	.	.	TRBJ2-1	TGTGCCAGCAGCGTAGTCGGGACACCCTACAATGAGCAGTTCTTC	CASSVVGTPYNEQFF
TRBV15	.	TRBD1	TRBJ2-3	TGTGCCACCAGCAGAGGTGGGACAGGGTCCCCCCCAGATACGCAGTATTTT	CATSRGGTGSPPDTQYF
TRBV27	.	.	TRBJ2-1	TGTGCCAGCAGCCCGAGCTCGGGATTTTACAATGAGCAGTTCTTC	CASSPSSGFYNEQFF
TRBV13	.	.	TRBJ2-7	TGTGCCAGCAGCGGCGGGGCCACGGCCTCCTACGAGCAGTACTTC	CASSGGATASYEQYF
TRBV30	few	TRBD1	TRBJ1-1	TGTGCCTGGAAGAGGGACAGGGGGGGGCAGGTGAACACTGAAGCTTTCTTT	CAWKRDRGGQVNTEAFF
TRBV5-4	.	TRBD2	TRBJ2-7	TGTGCCAGCACCGGCGGGAGAGGCTACGAGCAGTACTTC	CASTGGRGYEQYF
TRBV9	once	.	TRBJ2-7	TGTGCCAGCAGCCCCCAACCGAGCTCCTACGAGCAGTACTTC	CASSPQPSSYEQYF
TRBV30	.	.	TRBJ2-7	TGTGCCTGGAGTCTGGCTAGCGAGCAGTACTTC	CAWSLASEQYF
TRBV4-2	.	TRBD1	TRBJ1-3	TGTGCCAGCAGCCAAGAACTATTCACGGGACAGGGGAGAAACACCATATATTTT	CASSQELFTGQGRNTIYF
TRBV19	.	TRBD1	TRBJ1-4	TGTGCTACTAACCCCTCAGGGGGCGCCCCAATGCAGGCTAATGAAAAACTGTTTTTT	CATNPSGGAPMQANEKLFF
TRBV5-1	.	TRBD1	TRBJ2-3	TGCGCCAGCTGCCGGGACAGAGACACAGATACGCAGTATTTT	CASCRDRDTDTQYF
TRBV6-1	.	.	TRBJ1-1	TGTGCCAGCAGTGAACCAGGGAGGGGTACTGAAGCTTTCTTT	CASSEPGRGTEAFF
TRBV27	.	TRBD1	TRBJ1-2	TGTGCCAGCAGTTTATCTGGGACAGGGAACTATGGCTACACCTTC	CASSLSGTGNYGYTF
TRBV5-4	.	.	TRBJ2-5	TGTGCCAGCAGCTTGCCCACCGCCAGGGGTGGGACCCAGTACTTC	CASSLPTARGGTQYF
TRBV5-4	.	TRBD1	TRBJ2-3	TGTGCCTCTGGAAGGGGGCCTGGAGATACGCAGTATTTT	CASGRGPGDTQYF
TRBV6-1	.	.	TRBJ2-1	TGTGCCAGCAGTGAATTGGACACGGCCAATCAGCAGTTCTTC	CASSELDTANQQFF
TRBV5-4	.	.	TRBJ2-2	TGTGCCAGCAGCTCTGAGATCAGGGTATCTGGCGGGGAGCTGTTTTTT	CASSSEIRVSGGELFF
TRBV5-5	.	.	TRBJ2-7	TGTGCCAGCAGCTTGATAGGGGAATCTACCTACGAGCAGTACTTC	CASSLIGESTYEQYF
TRBV6-1	.	.	TRBJ1-4	TGTGCCAGCAGTGAATCCCCGGAGGCAACTAATGAAAAACTGTTTTTT	CASSESPEATNEKLFF
TRBV7-9	.	.	TRBJ2-7	TGTGCCAGCAGTACTCCACTGATGGAGCAGTACTTC	CASSTPLMEQYF
TRBV6-5	.	.	TRBJ1-1	TGTGCCAGCAGTTACGGAGACTATGGTGGCACTGAAGCTTTCTTT	CASSYGDYGGTEAFF
TRBV19	.	TRBD2	TRBJ2-5	TGTGCCAGTAGTATATGGGGGGGAGAGACCCAGTACTTC	CASSIWGGETQYF